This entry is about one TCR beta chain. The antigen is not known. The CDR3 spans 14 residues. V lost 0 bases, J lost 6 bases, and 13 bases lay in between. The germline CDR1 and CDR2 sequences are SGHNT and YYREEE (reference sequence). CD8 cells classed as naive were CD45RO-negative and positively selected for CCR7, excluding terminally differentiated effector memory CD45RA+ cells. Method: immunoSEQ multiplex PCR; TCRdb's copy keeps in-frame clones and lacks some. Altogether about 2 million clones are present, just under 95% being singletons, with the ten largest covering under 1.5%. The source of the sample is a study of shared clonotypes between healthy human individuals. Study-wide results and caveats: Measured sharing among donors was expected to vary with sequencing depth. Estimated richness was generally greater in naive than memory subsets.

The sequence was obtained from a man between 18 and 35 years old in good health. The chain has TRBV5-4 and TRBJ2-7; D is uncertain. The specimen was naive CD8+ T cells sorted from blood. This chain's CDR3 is CASSLGVGGFEQYF. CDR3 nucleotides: TGTGCCAGCAGCTTGGGGGTGGGTGGTTTCGAGCAGTACTTC.